This passage covers 17 T cell receptor beta chains from one sample sequenced in a study of T cell responses to AZD1222 COVID-19 vaccine. TCRdb keeps only in-frame clones here, not all; method: immunoSEQ multiplex PCR. The sample has about 110,000 clones, roughly 92% seen once; the top ten hold roughly 7.8%. The source material was peripheral blood, sampled on day 0 of AZD1222 vaccination. These TCRs come from an adult in good health.

The gene calls are TRBV3-1 (or the pseudogene TRBV3-2) and TRBJ1-2; TRBD1 is a possible D gene (6 bases). Germline loops: CDR1 LGHDT, CDR2 YNNKEL (reference sequence). The CDR3 runs to 13 residues. The V end lost 1 base, the J end lost 4 bases, and 7 bases lay between the germline ends. The CDR3 DNA reads TGTGCCAGCAGCCAAGGGACAGCCTATGGCTACACCTTC. Residues: CASSQGTAYGYTF.

This chain links TRBV11-3 with TRBJ1-5, with D tentatively TRBD1 (5 bases). This CDR3 comprises 16 residues. Germline V gives CDR1 SGHNT, CDR2 YENEEA. Trimming shortened V by 1 base and J by 0 bases, and 10 bases separated the two germline ends. The CDR3 nucleotides are TGTGCCAGCAGCTTAGGGGGACGGTATAGCAATCAGCCCCAGCATTTT. It yields the protein CASSLGGRYSNQPQHF.

V is TRBV24-1 and J is TRBJ2-7; D is perhaps TRBD2 (6 bases). The CDR3 sequence is 18 residues long. With 3 bases removed from V and 2 bases from J, the gap between germline ends came to 22 bases. The germline V gene encodes CDR1 KGHDR and CDR2 SFDVKD. The CDR3 region is CATSDGPKGSGPAYEQYF. The CDR3 bases are TGTGCCACCAGTGATGGGCCTAAAGGGAGCGGGCCAGCCTACGAGCAGTACTTC.

This chain connects TRBV7-9 to TRBJ1-2; D unclear. CDR1 is SEHNR and CDR2 is FQNEAQ in the germline V gene (reference sequence). The CDR3 sequence is 11 residues long. Trimming removed 3 bases from V and 8 bases from J, with 7 bases in between. The CDR3 region is CASSFRNGYTF. CDR3 DNA sequence: TGTGCCAGCAGCTTCAGGAACGGCTACACCTTC.

This clone was picked up a small number of times. The chain combines TRBV29-1 with TRBJ1-1; 7 bases agree with TRBD1. Germline loops: CDR1 SQVTM, CDR2 ANQGSEA. The CDR3 loop spans 12 amino acids. V shed 5 bases and J 6 bases; nucleotides not matched to a gene: 6. The CDR3 loop is CSVLSGGAEAFF. The CDR3 DNA is TGCAGCGTTCTATCAGGGGGGGCTGAAGCTTTCTTT.

This rearrangement joins TRBV6-1 to TRBJ1-6; no reliable D call. The CDR3 runs 14 residues. Deletions cut 2 bases from V and 8 bases from J, with 10 bases between. CDR1 and CDR2 (germline): MNHNS, SASEGT. The CDR3 sequence is CASSEFVYYSPLHF. The CDR3 nucleotides read TGTGCCAGCAGTGAATTTGTGTATTATTCACCCCTCCACTTT.

The V and J genes are TRBV3-1 (or the pseudogene TRBV3-2) and TRBJ2-1; 8 nucleotides align to TRBD1. This CDR3 has 14 amino acids. The V and J ends lost 4 bases and 6 bases, in that order; junction bases with no gene match: 5. Germline V gene sequence: CDR1 LGHDT, CDR2 YNNKEL (reference sequence). The CDR3, as DNA: TGTGCCAGCAGCCCGGACAGGGCACGCAATGAGCAGTTCTTC. Residues: CASSPDRARNEQFF.

The V and J genes are TRBV25-1 and TRBJ1-2, with D perhaps TRBD1 (5 bases). Germline V gene lookup returns CDR1 MGHDK and CDR2 SYGVNS. The V end lost 7 bases, the J end lost 7 bases, and 19 bases lay between the germline ends. This CDR3 comprises 14 residues. CDR3 bases: TGTGCCAGCACCCTAGGTGAGGGGATGTCTGGCTACACCTTC. Protein: CASTLGEGMSGYTF.

V and J are TRBV6-5 and TRBJ1-1, with D tentatively TRBD1 (5 bases). CDR1 is MNHEY and CDR2 is SVGAGI in the germline V gene. V shed 5 bases and J shed 0 bases, with 10 bases lying between them. This CDR3 has 14 residues. This CDR3 reads CASSRDGMNTEAFF. The CDR3 DNA follows: TGTGCCAGCAGTAGGGACGGAATGAACACTGAAGCTTTCTTT.

The gene calls are TRBV5-5 and TRBJ2-3; 11 nucleotides align to TRBD2. This CDR3 contains 17 residues. Germline loops: CDR1 SGHKS, CDR2 YYEKEE (reference sequence). J gave up 1 base and V 1 base, and 5 bases lay outside the gene matches. CDR3 sequence reads: CASSLIALAGGTDTQYF. The DNA of the CDR3 is TGTGCCAGCAGCTTGATCGCACTAGCGGGGGGCACAGATACGCAGTATTTT.

The J gene is TRBJ1-1, the V gene TRBV19; the match to TRBD1 covers 8 bases. CDR3 length equals 13 residues. V shed 6 bases and J 5 bases; nucleotides not matched to a gene: 5. Germline loops: CDR1 LNHDA, CDR2 SQIVND (reference sequence). The CDR3 DNA reads as TGTGCCAGTAGAGGACAGGGTGAAACTGAAGCTTTCTTT. Its protein is CASRGQGETEAFF.

V usage is TRBV4-2 and J usage is TRBJ2-7; the D gene is possibly TRBD1 (5 bases). V was cut by 4 bases and J by 2 bases, with 15 bases left in between. The CDR3 length is 15 residues. Germline CDR1 LGHNA, CDR2 YNFKEQ. This CDR3 reads CASSPGWGSAYEQYF. DNA for the CDR3: TGTGCCAGCAGCCCTGGATGGGGCTCGGCCTACGAGCAGTACTTC.

V and J are TRBV7-9 and TRBJ1-2; D gene uncertain. V shed 4 bases and J shed 3 bases, with 6 bases lying between them. The CDR3 runs to 12 residues. CDR1 is SEHNR and CDR2 is FQNEAQ in the germline V gene (reference sequence). The DNA of the CDR3 is TGTGCCAGCAGCTCAGCCTACTATGGCTACACCTTC. Protein sequence: CASSSAYYGYTF.

The chain recombines TRBV10-1 with TRBJ1-1; 9 bases agree with TRBD1. This CDR3 region has 14 residues. The germline gives CDR1 WNHNN, CDR2 SYGVQD (reference sequence). V dropped 4 bases and J dropped 4; count of bases not matched to a gene: 4. The CDR3 nucleotides are TGCGCCAGCAGTGCCAAGACAGGGGGCACTGAAGCTTTCTTT. Translating gives CASSAKTGGTEAFF.

The V gene is TRBV18, the J gene TRBJ1-4, with D unresolved. The CDR3 contains 15 residues. Trimming pared 2 bases from V and 6 bases from J, leaving 13 bases between. Germline loops: CDR1 KGHSH, CDR2 LQKENI. The CDR3 loop reads CASSPMTGKDEKLFF. The CDR3 DNA is TGTGCCAGCTCACCAATGACCGGGAAGGATGAAAAACTGTTTTTT.

This clone was seen once. This sequence joins TRBV4-2 and TRBJ1-5; perhaps TRBD1 as D (5 bases). The germline V and J ends were trimmed by 4 bases and 2 bases, with 12 bases remaining between them. The CDR3 has 15 residues. Germline CDR1 and CDR2: LGHNA and YNFKEQ. This CDR3 reads CASSLNWGGNQPQHF. The CDR3 DNA is TGTGCCAGCAGCCTTAATTGGGGGGGCAATCAGCCCCAGCATTTT.

The rearrangement uses TRBV11-2 and TRBJ2-7; the D is unclear. Trimming pared 3 bases from V and 3 bases from J, leaving 9 bases between. The CDR3 totals 13 residues. The germline CDR1 and CDR2 sequences are SGHAT and FQNNGV. The CDR3 DNA reads TGTGCCAGCAGCTTGGGAAACAACTACGAGCAGTACTTC. Amino acids: CASSLGNNYEQYF.